Here is one T cell receptor (beta chain) with its context. What it binds is not known. This specimen belongs to a study of glioma-infiltrating T cells after dendritic cell vaccination. Study background: Dendritic cell vaccination trial patients had either newly diagnosed or recurrent glioblastoma.

The primer mix had 60 V beta and 13 J beta primers. The assay was immunoSEQ multiplex PCR, and TCRdb's table has in-frame clones only and misses some. The sample holds under 130,000 clones, roughly 81% seen once. The CDR3 has 14 amino acids. Germline loops: CDR1 SGHRS, CDR2 YFSETQ. V lost 2 bases, J lost 4 bases, and 10 bases lay in between. Study-level findings and limits: Higher TCR clonality did not directly relate to longer survival.

The sequenced sample was blood, obtained before dendritic cell vaccination. The genes are TRBV5-1 and TRBJ2-1; tentative D call: TRBD1 (6 bases). The sequence came from a human donor with glioblastoma. The CDR3 is CASSLRTDYNEQFF. The CDR3 bases are TGCGCCAGCAGCTTAAGGACAGATTACAATGAGCAGTTCTTC. Combining the CDR3 with reference TRBV5-1 and TRBJ2-1 gives the whole variable domain KAGVTQTPRYLIKTRGQQVTLSCSPISGHRSVSWYQQTPGQGLQFLFEYFSETQRNKGNFPGRFSGRQFSNSRSEMNVSTLELGDSALYLCASSLRTDYNEQFFGPGTRLTVL.